Reported below is one T cell receptor beta chain. The germline gives CDR1 SGHTA, CDR2 FQGTGA. Deletions cut 3 bases from V and 0 bases from J, with 11 bases between. There are 15 residues in the CDR3. The sample originates from a study of technical replicates of blood from several donors. The data were produced by immunoSEQ multiplex PCR, yet TCRdb's version contains in-frame clones alone and is incomplete. The table has more than 65,000 clones, around 90% seen once; the top ten hold about 0.4%. The sequenced material came from T cells isolated from PBMCs. The TCR comes from a human donor in good health. The chain uses TRBV7-3 and TRBJ1-2, with D possibly being TRBD1 (5 bases). The CDR3 sequence is CASSFGGLANYGYTF. The CDR3 DNA reads TGTGCCAGCAGCTTCGGGGGATTGGCTAACTATGGCTACACCTTC.